These 16 T cell receptor beta chains share one sample of origin, sequenced in a study of cytomegalovirus exposure and HLA in healthy donors. PCR used 60 Vbeta primers and 13 Jbeta primers. Here immunoSEQ multiplex PCR was the method, and the copy in TCRdb shows in-frame clones only, minus some. The table shows over 75,000 clones, with around 64% occurring only once. The sequenced material came from PBMCs. The source is a human donor in good health.

The rearrangement links TRBV19 to TRBJ1-5; 8 bases are a match to TRBD1. This CDR3 comprises 15 residues. From germline, CDR1 is LNHDA and CDR2 SQIVND (reference sequence). V dropped 4 bases and J dropped 2; count of bases not matched to a gene: 4. In DNA, the CDR3 is TGTGCCAGTAGTACCAGGGGGCTAGGCAATCAGCCCCAGCATTTT. As protein: CASSTRGLGNQPQHF.

The V and J genes are TRBV7-3 and TRBJ2-5, with D tentatively TRBD1 (6 bases). CDR1 and CDR2 from the germline V gene are SGHTA and FQGTGA. V dropped 4 bases and J dropped 5 bases, with 11 bases sitting between them. The length of the CDR3 is 13 residues. CDR3 coding DNA: TGTGCCAGCAGCTCCAGGGGTAGCGAGACCCAGTACTTC. Translating it yields CASSSRGSETQYF.

The rearrangement uses TRBV5-6 and TRBJ1-2; TRBD1 might be the D (6 bases). The V end was cut by 5 bases, the J end by 2 bases, with 25 bases between. There are 18 residues in the CDR3. Germline CDR1 and CDR2: SGHDT and YYEEEE. The CDR3 spells CASSRLSVGAGENYGYTF. CDR3 nucleotide sequence: TGTGCCAGCAGTCGTCTTAGCGTCGGTGCAGGGGAGAACTATGGCTACACCTTC.

The chain uses TRBV19 and TRBJ2-7; 7 bases agree with TRBD1. The junction had 3 bases not matched to a gene; V was cut back by 3 bases and J by 4 bases. Germline V gene sequence: CDR1 LNHDA, CDR2 SQIVND (reference sequence). CDR3 length: 13 amino acids. The CDR3 spells CASSIRDSYEQYF. CDR3 DNA: TGTGCCAGTAGTATCAGGGACAGTTACGAGCAGTACTTC.

This clone was counted a few times. The chain recombines TRBV7-2 with TRBJ2-7, with TRBD2 identical over 8 bases. Germline V gene lookup returns CDR1 SGHTA and CDR2 FQGNSA. The V segment lost 5 bases and the J segment 2 bases; nucleotides outside the gene matches: 11. The CDR3 sequence is 16 residues long. The CDR3 DNA sequence: TGTGCCAGCAGCCCAACCGGGGGCGGGAGGACCTACGAGCAGTACTTC. It translates to CASSPTGGGRTYEQYF.

The gene calls are TRBV7-8 and TRBJ1-2; D gene uncertain. The CDR3 consists of 13 residues. V lost 2 bases and J 4 bases, leaving 8 bases between the germline ends. Germline V gene sequence: CDR1 SGHVS, CDR2 FQNEAQ. The chain's CDR3 is CASSLSRSYGYTF. CDR3 coding DNA: TGTGCCAGCAGCTTATCGCGGAGCTATGGCTACACCTTC.

Only a few counts were recorded for this clone. This chain uses TRBV4-1 with TRBJ1-2, with a possible D match to TRBD1 (5 bases). With 3 bases removed from V and 0 bases from J, the gap between germline ends came to 20 bases. Germline CDR1 MGHRA, CDR2 YSYEKL. This CDR3 contains 18 residues. In nucleotides, the CDR3 is TGCGCCAGCAGCCATCCTCTGCGGGACCTGGCTTCTAACTATGGCTACACCTTC. Translating gives CASSHPLRDLASNYGYTF.

The chain is built from TRBV5-6 and TRBJ2-5; 10 nucleotides align to TRBD2. This CDR3 region has 14 residues. Losses at the gene ends were 4 bases for V and 5 bases for J; bases not matched to a gene: 5. Per germline, CDR1 SGHDT and CDR2 YYEEEE. The CDR3 is CASSSLAGVETQYF. In DNA form, the CDR3 reads TGTGCCAGCAGCAGCCTAGCGGGGGTGGAGACCCAGTACTTC.

The rearrangement joins TRBV6-1 to TRBJ2-7; TRBD2 aligns across 8 bases. With 1 base clipped from V and 5 bases from J, the junction kept 7 bases outside the gene matches. Germline-derived CDR1 and CDR2 are MNHNS and SASEGT. This CDR3 is built from 15 residues. The CDR3 DNA is TGTGCCAGCAGTGAAGTCGGGGGGGCCCCGAACGAGCAGTACTTC. It specifies CASSEVGGAPNEQYF.

V gene TRBV5-1 combines with J gene TRBJ1-5, with 8 positions matching TRBD1. V lost 0 bases, J lost 4 bases, and 3 bases stayed unmatched. Germline V gives CDR1 SGHRS, CDR2 YFSETQ. The CDR3 is 15 amino acids. The CDR3 nucleotides are TGCGCCAGCAGCTTGGCAGGGGGCGCGAATCAGCCCCAGCATTTT. This gives the protein CASSLAGGANQPQHF.

The rearrangement links TRBV19 to TRBJ2-2; TRBD1 agrees at 7 bases. The ends lost 7 bases at V and 5 bases at J; junction bases unmatched: 10. Germline V gene lookup returns CDR1 LNHDA and CDR2 SQIVND (reference sequence). The CDR3 extends over 15 amino acids. The DNA of the CDR3 is TGTGCCAGTACCCTGGGACAGATAGGAACCGGGGAGCTGTTTTTT. Translation gives CASTLGQIGTGELFF. The whole variable domain, remainder taken from reference TRBV19 and TRBJ2-2, is DGGITQSPKYLFRKEGQNVTLSCEQNLNHDAMYWYRQDPGQGLRLIYYSQIVNDFQKGDIAEGYSVSREKKESFPLTVTSAQKNPTAFYLCASTLGQIGTGELFFGEGSRLTVL.

This clone was found once. CDR3 DNA sequence: TGTGCCAGCAGCTACCCCTCGGGTGGCTACACCTTC. This encodes CASSYPSGGYTF. The gene calls are TRBV7-9 and TRBJ1-2; D is uncertain. This CDR3 comprises 12 residues. Germline V CDR1 and CDR2: SEHNR, FQNEAQ (reference sequence). V was clipped by 4 bases and J by 7 bases, with 10 bases between them.

The V call is TRBV7-2, the J call TRBJ2-2; the match to TRBD1 covers 7 bases. Germline V lookup: CDR1 SGHTA, CDR2 FQGNSA. V was clipped by 5 bases and J by 4 bases; unmatched bases: 7. This CDR3 has 15 residues. The CDR3 DNA sequence: TGTGCCAGCAGCCCCGGGTACAGGGGCACCGGGGAGCTGTTTTTT. Its translation is CASSPGYRGTGELFF.

This clone was seen a handful of times. The chain is built from TRBV15 and TRBJ2-7, with D perhaps matching TRBD2 (6 bases). The V gene lost 6 bases and the J gene lost 2 bases, with 14 bases spanning the gap. CDR1 is LNHNV, CDR2 YYDKDF, per germline (reference sequence). This CDR3 region has 14 residues. CDR3 nucleotide sequence: TGTGCCACCAGGGAGGGACGGTCCGCCTACGAGCAGTACTTC. This sequence encodes CATREGRSAYEQYF. The complete variable domain, with remaining parts taken from reference TRBV15 and TRBJ2-7, reads DAMVIQNPRYQVTQFGKPVTLSCSQTLNHNVMYWYQQKSSQAPKLLFHYYDKDFNNEADTPDNFQSRRPNTSFCFLDIRSPGLGDTAMYLCATREGRSAYEQYFGPGTRLTVT.

This clone was counted only a few times. The chain combines TRBV18 with TRBJ1-1, with 9 bases aligning to TRBD1. The junction had 7 bases not matched to a gene; V was cut back by 2 bases and J by 0 bases. CDR3 length: 17 residues. Germline V gives CDR1 KGHSH, CDR2 LQKENI. CDR3 sequence reads: CASSPIKGQGMNTEAFF. DNA of the CDR3: TGTGCCAGCTCACCAATTAAAGGACAGGGGATGAACACTGAAGCTTTCTTT.

This clone was seen once. The rearrangement joins TRBV5-1 to TRBJ1-1; 7 bases are shared with TRBD1. The CDR3 is made up of 14 amino acids. After removal of 4 bases from V and 4 bases from J, the junction contained 7 bases not matched to a gene. CDR1 is SGHRS, CDR2 YFSETQ, per germline. The CDR3 DNA reads TGCGCCAGCAGCCTGGCCGGGACAGCCACTGAAGCTTTCTTT. Its protein is CASSLAGTATEAFF.